This T cell receptor (beta chain) was sequenced in a study of identical twins. General study findings and limits: Twin sharing of out-of-frame TCR alpha was underestimated by models in monozygotic pairs.

CDR3 length equals 15 residues. Germline CDR1 SEHNR, CDR2 FQNEAQ (reference sequence). The germline V and J ends were trimmed by 2 bases and 2 bases, with 12 bases remaining between them. TCRdb analysed the 5' RACE reads with MiXCR anew, one entry per CDR3 protein. The sample carries 550,000 to 700,000 distinct CDR3 sequences, just under 10% recorded once. This clonotype was seen a handful of times. Its target is unknown. The same specimen was also included in a second study, on yellow fever vaccine responses in identical twins.

The sequenced sample was PBMCs. This receptor was identified in a woman aged 18-29 years in good health. V usage is TRBV7-9 and J usage is TRBJ2-5; tentatively, D is TRBD1 (6 bases). CDR3 DNA sequence: TGTGCCAGCAGCTTACTGACAGGCCGTCAAGAGACCCAGTACTTC. This sequence encodes CASSLLTGRQETQYF.